This T cell receptor (beta chain) originates from a study of T cells in Graves' hyperthyroidism and ophthalmopathy. In the study overall: Specimen type is peripheral blood, collected at initial diagnosis prior to any treatment.

This clonotype was seen many times. Amplification of TCR beta CDR3 regions was performed using RNA transcripts as template. The HTBI set primed first-round TCR CDR3 RT-PCR. TCRdb independently ran MiXCR on the multiplex PCR reads; one entry per CDR3 protein. The table shows fewer than 400,000 distinct CDR3 sequences, with over 13% occurring only once. A Clinical Activity Score of at least 3, a NOSPECS grade of at least 4 and a duration under 3 months were recorded in the ophthalmopathy patients. Reasons for excluding patients were uncontrolled infection, other autoimmune disease, pregnancy or lactation. Out of approximately 9.9 ml of fresh peripheral blood came the PBMCs. V lost 6 bases, J lost 7 bases, and 3 bases stayed unmatched. Germline lookup yields CDR1 MNHNS and CDR2 SASEGT. The CDR3 is 14 residues long.

This chain connects TRBV6-1 to TRBJ1-6; 10 bases are a match to TRBD1. The TCR sequence derives from a man over 45 with Graves' ophthalmopathy. The material sequenced was blood. The CDR3 reads CASRRDRGNSPLHF. The CDR3 DNA is TGTGCCAGCAGGCGGGACAGGGGAAATTCACCCCTCCACTTT.